The next 9 T cell receptor beta chains were all read from a single sample in a study of OX40 agonist ivuxolimab in advanced cancers. Library preparation was by the immunoSEQ multiplex PCR assay. TCRdb obtained this table from immuneACCESS and retained in-frame rearrangements with V and J assigned. These tables miss some clones; where compared with another copy, unresolved V genes account for less than half of the shortfall, and the remainder is unexplained. The sample table holds approximately 30,000 clones, of which about 85% were seen once. The top ten clones comprise around a third of the sample. This specimen was CD4+ or CD8+ T cells sorted from blood, taken in a trial of the OX40 agonist ivuxolimab. These receptors all stem from an adult with an advanced solid tumor such as melanoma, head and neck, liver or kidney cancer.

The V call is TRBV7-8, the J call TRBJ2-3; TRBD2 matches 11 bases. The CDR3 runs 18 residues. V lost 4 bases and J lost 1; bases outside the gene matches: 10. CDR1 and CDR2 (germline): SGHVS, FQNEAQ. CDR3 protein: CASSWDTSGGSGTDTQYF. The CDR3 DNA reads as TGTGCCAGCAGCTGGGACACTAGCGGGGGCAGTGGCACAGATACGCAGTATTTT.

This chain joins TRBV19 and TRBJ2-3; 11 bases are a match to TRBD2. CDR3 size: 15 residues. CDR1 LNHDA and CDR2 SQIVND come from the germline V gene (reference sequence). V lost 5 bases, J lost 5 bases, and 6 bases stayed unmatched. The CDR3 loop reads CASSPSGGTGDTQYF. CDR3 in DNA: TGTGCCAGTAGTCCTAGCGGGGGGACGGGAGATACGCAGTATTTT.

Written as DNA, the CDR3 is TGTGCCAGCAGCTCAAGCAGGGGAGGGGCCTACAATGAGCAGTTCTTC. It is translated as CASSSSRGGAYNEQFF. This chain joins TRBV7-8 and TRBJ2-1; maybe TRBD2 (7 bases). The germline gives CDR1 SGHVS, CDR2 FQNEAQ. The CDR3 runs to 16 residues. V lost 4 bases, J lost 2 bases, and 15 bases lay in between.

The rearrangement joins TRBV19 to TRBJ2-7; D is ambiguous. The length of the CDR3 is 13 residues. The V end was cut by 3 bases, the J end by 3 bases, with 9 bases between. CDR1 and CDR2 from the germline V gene are LNHDA and SQIVND (reference sequence). The CDR3 DNA follows: TGTGCCAGTAGTATTACAACAGACTACGAGCAGTACTTC. Its protein is CASSITTDYEQYF. The full variable domain, in which reference TRBV19 and TRBJ2-7 provide the parts outside the CDR3, is DGGITQSPKYLFRKEGQNVTLSCEQNLNHDAMYWYRQDPGQGLRLIYYSQIVNDFQKGDIAEGYSVSREKKESFPLTVTSAQKNPTAFYLCASSITTDYEQYFGPGTRLTVT.

This clone was seen more than once but under ten times. V usage is TRBV30 and J usage is TRBJ2-5, with D perhaps assigned TRBD1 or TRBD2 (6 bases each). The germline V gene encodes CDR1 GTSNPN and CDR2 SVGIG (reference sequence). V was cut by 5 bases and J by 2 bases, with 9 bases left in between. The CDR3 length is 12 residues. The CDR3 here is CAWAGQQETQYF. The DNA for the CDR3 is TGTGCCTGGGCGGGACAACAAGAGACCCAGTACTTC.

The J gene is TRBJ2-7, the V gene TRBV4-2, with 11 bases that match TRBD1. V was clipped by 3 bases and J by 5 bases; unmatched bases: 21. The CDR3 has 20 amino acids. Germline CDR1 LGHNA, CDR2 YNFKEQ. The CDR3 spells CASSQITGTGGFNSLDEQYF. The CDR3 DNA is TGTGCCAGCAGCCAGATAACCGGGACAGGGGGGTTTAATAGTCTCGACGAGCAGTACTTC.

This clone has a single count. This chain uses TRBV2 with TRBJ2-7, with 9 bases matching TRBD2. CDR1 and CDR2 (germline): SNHLY, FYNNEI. The V and J ends lost 6 bases and 3 bases, in that order; junction bases with no gene match: 9. The CDR3 has 15 residues. The CDR3 region has the DNA TGTGCCAGCAGCCCCGCGGGAGGGCCTTTCTACGAGCAGTACTTC. This sequence encodes CASSPAGGPFYEQYF.

V gene TRBV2 combines with J gene TRBJ2-1; no definite D call. V lost 3 bases, J lost 9 bases, and 3 bases lay in between. The CDR3 totals 10 residues. Per the germline V gene, CDR1 is SNHLY and CDR2 is FYNNEI. This CDR3 is CASSDREQFF. CDR3 sequence (DNA): TGTGCCAGCAGTGATCGTGAGCAGTTCTTC.

The table lists this clone with a few counts. J is TRBJ1-1 and V is TRBV18; D remains ambiguous. The CDR3 length is 15 residues. The germline gives CDR1 KGHSH, CDR2 LQKENI. Deletions cut 1 base from V and 1 base from J, with 10 bases between. The DNA of the CDR3 is TGTGCCAGCTCACCACTGGACGCACCGAACACTGAAGCTTTCTTT. Translation gives CASSPLDAPNTEAFF.